These T cell receptor beta chains were read from a single sample in a study of cytomegalovirus exposure and HLA in healthy donors. Clones were read by immunoSEQ multiplex PCR, and TCRdb kept only the in-frame ones, dropping some. The sample lists roughly 170,000 clones, 76% seen once, with less than 1% in the top ten. The sequencing sample was made of PBMCs. The receptors were gathered from a female donor in good health and CMV-seronegative. Both conserved end residues are part of each CDR3. Each record gives: CDR3 DNA, CDR3 protein, V gene, CDR3 length, clone size, J gene, D gene. D genes are given only for firm matches. Rows give clone size only sometimes, using once, few, many, or a class for an expanded clone.

cdr3_nt: TGTGCCAGCAGCTTAGATCGAGGCAGGGTTCCCCACGAGCAGTACTTC; cdr3_aa: CASSLDRGRVPHEQYF; v_call: TRBV11-2; cdr3_length: 16; clone_size: -; j_call: TRBJ2-7; d_call: -
cdr3_nt: TGTGCCAGTACTGGTGGCTCAGGGGCCAAGAACACTGAAGCTTTCTTT; cdr3_aa: CASTGGSGAKNTEAFF; v_call: TRBV19; cdr3_length: 16; clone_size: -; j_call: TRBJ1-1; d_call: -
cdr3_nt: TGTGCCAGCAGTTTAGACGGGAGCTGGGGAGAGACCCAGTACTTC; cdr3_aa: CASSLDGSWGETQYF; v_call: TRBV27; cdr3_length: 15; clone_size: -; j_call: TRBJ2-5; d_call: -
cdr3_nt: TGTGCCAGCAGCACAGGAATACAGGGGGCGGCAGTAGAGACCCAGTACTTC; cdr3_aa: CASSTGIQGAAVETQYF; v_call: TRBV21-1; cdr3_length: 17; clone_size: -; j_call: TRBJ2-5; d_call: -
cdr3_nt: TGTGCCAGCAGACCTGGACTAGCGGGAGAGAATGAGCAGTTCTTC; cdr3_aa: CASRPGLAGENEQFF; v_call: TRBV5-6; cdr3_length: 15; clone_size: -; j_call: TRBJ2-1; d_call: TRBD2
cdr3_nt: TGCGCCAGCAGCGAGGGGCTAGCGGAGTCTCGGGAGCAGTTCTTC; cdr3_aa: CASSEGLAESREQFF; v_call: TRBV4-3; cdr3_length: 15; clone_size: -; j_call: TRBJ2-1; d_call: TRBD2
cdr3_nt: TGTGCCAGCAGAAGGGGGGGCACCGGGGAGCTGTTTTTT; cdr3_aa: CASRRGGTGELFF; v_call: TRBV28; cdr3_length: 13; clone_size: -; j_call: TRBJ2-2; d_call: -
cdr3_nt: TGCAGCGTCGTGGGGGGATACGAGCAGTACTTC; cdr3_aa: CSVVGGYEQYF; v_call: TRBV29-1; cdr3_length: 11; clone_size: -; j_call: TRBJ2-7; d_call: -
cdr3_nt: TGTGCCAGCCGAAATGGACAGGGGGCGAACACTGAAGCTTTCTTT; cdr3_aa: CASRNGQGANTEAFF; v_call: TRBV6-1; cdr3_length: 15; clone_size: -; j_call: TRBJ1-1; d_call: TRBD1
cdr3_nt: TGTGCCAGCAGCCCCGAAGCGGCCCTTACCTACAATGAGCAGTTCTTC; cdr3_aa: CASSPEAALTYNEQFF; v_call: TRBV7-3; cdr3_length: 16; clone_size: few; j_call: TRBJ2-1; d_call: -
cdr3_nt: TGTGCCAGCAGCTTAGGCGGATTCTCGGATGGCTACACCTTC; cdr3_aa: CASSLGGFSDGYTF; v_call: TRBV11-2; cdr3_length: 14; clone_size: -; j_call: TRBJ1-2; d_call: -
cdr3_nt: TGTGCCAGCAGTCCTAGAAGGGGCCCACTTAATGAAAAACTGTTTTTT; cdr3_aa: CASSPRRGPLNEKLFF; v_call: TRBV28; cdr3_length: 16; clone_size: few; j_call: TRBJ1-4; d_call: -
cdr3_nt: TGTGCCAGCAGCCTGCAGGCAGGCGAGCAGTACTTC; cdr3_aa: CASSLQAGEQYF; v_call: TRBV7-9; cdr3_length: 12; clone_size: -; j_call: TRBJ2-7; d_call: -
cdr3_nt: TGTGCCAGCTCACCCACGGAGAATTCACCCCTCCACTTT; cdr3_aa: CASSPTENSPLHF; v_call: TRBV18; cdr3_length: 13; clone_size: -; j_call: TRBJ1-6; d_call: -
cdr3_nt: TGTGCCAGCAGCTCTACGGGGTTCACAGATACGCAGTATTTT; cdr3_aa: CASSSTGFTDTQYF; v_call: TRBV7-3; cdr3_length: 14; clone_size: -; j_call: TRBJ2-3; d_call: -
cdr3_nt: TGTGCCAGCAGTTATGAGTTTGTGGCGGAGGAGACCCAGTACTTC; cdr3_aa: CASSYEFVAEETQYF; v_call: TRBV6-8; cdr3_length: 15; clone_size: -; j_call: TRBJ2-5; d_call: -
cdr3_nt: TGTGCCAGCAGTGGGGACAGGGGCTATGGCTACACCTTC; cdr3_aa: CASSGDRGYGYTF; v_call: TRBV6-4; cdr3_length: 13; clone_size: -; j_call: TRBJ1-2; d_call: TRBD1
cdr3_nt: TGTGCCAGCAGCGTAACTCAGGGGGCCTACGAGCAGTACTTC; cdr3_aa: CASSVTQGAYEQYF; v_call: TRBV9; cdr3_length: 14; clone_size: -; j_call: TRBJ2-7; d_call: TRBD1
cdr3_nt: TGCAGCGTTGATAAGGGGGGACAGGGCACTGAAGCTTTCTTT; cdr3_aa: CSVDKGGQGTEAFF; v_call: TRBV29-1; cdr3_length: 14; clone_size: -; j_call: TRBJ1-1; d_call: TRBD1
cdr3_nt: TGTGCCAGCAGTTACACGAATATAGCGGGGGGTGAGTATTTT; cdr3_aa: CASSYTNIAGGEYF; v_call: TRBV6-5; cdr3_length: 14; clone_size: -; j_call: TRBJ2-3; d_call: TRBD2
cdr3_nt: TGTGCCAGCAGCCGGACAGGGGATCAGCCCCAGCATTTT; cdr3_aa: CASSRTGDQPQHF; v_call: TRBV7-3; cdr3_length: 13; clone_size: -; j_call: TRBJ1-5; d_call: TRBD1
cdr3_nt: TGTGCCAGCTCACCACCCCTTTCCGAGCAGTTCTTC; cdr3_aa: CASSPPLSEQFF; v_call: TRBV18; cdr3_length: 12; clone_size: -; j_call: TRBJ2-1; d_call: -
cdr3_nt: TGTGCCAGCAGCTTAGAGGGACAGGGGATCTACGAGCAGTACTTC; cdr3_aa: CASSLEGQGIYEQYF; v_call: TRBV11-1; cdr3_length: 15; clone_size: few; j_call: TRBJ2-7; d_call: TRBD1
cdr3_nt: TGTGCCAGCAGCCCTCGGGATGATGATGGCCTCTACGAGCAGTACTTC; cdr3_aa: CASSPRDDDGLYEQYF; v_call: TRBV7-9; cdr3_length: 16; clone_size: -; j_call: TRBJ2-7; d_call: -
cdr3_nt: TGTGCCAGCAGCGTAGAAGCGAGCTCCTACGAGCAGTACTTC; cdr3_aa: CASSVEASSYEQYF; v_call: TRBV9; cdr3_length: 14; clone_size: -; j_call: TRBJ2-7; d_call: -
cdr3_nt: TGTGCCAGCAGCCCGATAGCGGGGGGGGGCCTAAACAGTCAGTACTTC; cdr3_aa: CASSPIAGGGLNSQYF; v_call: TRBV9; cdr3_length: 16; clone_size: -; j_call: TRBJ2-4; d_call: TRBD2
cdr3_nt: TGTGCCAGTAGTATATGGGGGAGGGGACTAGCGGGAGCGACCGGGGAGCTGTTTTTT; cdr3_aa: CASSIWGRGLAGATGELFF; v_call: TRBV19; cdr3_length: 19; clone_size: few; j_call: TRBJ2-2; d_call: TRBD2
cdr3_nt: TGTGCCACCCAGGGTAGCTTAGCGGGATCTAGCACAGATACGCAGTATTTT; cdr3_aa: CATQGSLAGSSTDTQYF; v_call: TRBV10-3; cdr3_length: 17; clone_size: -; j_call: TRBJ2-3; d_call: TRBD2
cdr3_nt: TGTGCCAGCAGCGCGAGAGATTCCGGCTATGGCTACACCTTC; cdr3_aa: CASSARDSGYGYTF; v_call: TRBV5-4; cdr3_length: 14; clone_size: -; j_call: TRBJ1-2; d_call: -
cdr3_nt: TGTGCCAGCACCGGGACAGCGTCTTACGAGCAGTACTTC; cdr3_aa: CASTGTASYEQYF; v_call: TRBV7-9; cdr3_length: 13; clone_size: -; j_call: TRBJ2-7; d_call: TRBD1
cdr3_nt: TGTGCCATCAATGGACTGATGAACACTGAAGCTTTCTTT; cdr3_aa: CAINGLMNTEAFF; v_call: TRBV10-3; cdr3_length: 13; clone_size: -; j_call: TRBJ1-1; d_call: -
cdr3_nt: TGCGCCAGCAGCTTGGATCCGGGGTCGCTCAATGAGCAGTTCTTC; cdr3_aa: CASSLDPGSLNEQFF; v_call: TRBV5-1; cdr3_length: 15; clone_size: once; j_call: TRBJ2-1; d_call: -
cdr3_nt: TGTGCCAGCAGCCTACTAGCCGACACCGGGGAGCTGTTTTTT; cdr3_aa: CASSLLADTGELFF; v_call: TRBV7-3; cdr3_length: 14; clone_size: -; j_call: TRBJ2-2; d_call: -
cdr3_nt: TGTGCCAGCAGTTCCGGGTCGACCCTAGCCAAAAACATTCAGTACTTC; cdr3_aa: CASSSGSTLAKNIQYF; v_call: TRBV28; cdr3_length: 16; clone_size: -; j_call: TRBJ2-4; d_call: -
cdr3_nt: TGTGCCAGCAGTTTCCGGGACAGGGGTTTCTATGGCTACACCTTC; cdr3_aa: CASSFRDRGFYGYTF; v_call: TRBV28; cdr3_length: 15; clone_size: -; j_call: TRBJ1-2; d_call: TRBD1
cdr3_nt: TGCGCCAGCAGCCCCGGGACAGGGGGCGCATGGGAGACCCAGTACTTC; cdr3_aa: CASSPGTGGAWETQYF; v_call: TRBV5-1; cdr3_length: 16; clone_size: -; j_call: TRBJ2-5; d_call: TRBD1
cdr3_nt: TGTGCCAGCATCCCAAACTACCAATCAGATACGCAGTATTTT; cdr3_aa: CASIPNYQSDTQYF; v_call: TRBV7-2; cdr3_length: 14; clone_size: -; j_call: TRBJ2-3; d_call: -
cdr3_nt: TGTGCCAGCAGCTTAGCAACAAGCCAGCGGGGCAGTCAGTACTTC; cdr3_aa: CASSLATSQRGSQYF; v_call: TRBV7-2; cdr3_length: 15; clone_size: -; j_call: TRBJ2-4; d_call: TRBD2
cdr3_nt: TGTGCCAGCAGTTTTCAGGGCGGCATGAACACTGAAGCTTTCTTT; cdr3_aa: CASSFQGGMNTEAFF; v_call: TRBV27; cdr3_length: 15; clone_size: -; j_call: TRBJ1-1; d_call: -
cdr3_nt: TGCGCCAGCAGCCAAGTCGGCGGGACAGGGTTCTATGGCTACACCTTC; cdr3_aa: CASSQVGGTGFYGYTF; v_call: TRBV4-1; cdr3_length: 16; clone_size: few; j_call: TRBJ1-2; d_call: TRBD1
cdr3_nt: TGTGCCAGCAGCCTAACAGGGGGCAACGTGGGCTACACCTTC; cdr3_aa: CASSLTGGNVGYTF; v_call: TRBV5-4; cdr3_length: 14; clone_size: -; j_call: TRBJ1-2; d_call: TRBD1
cdr3_nt: TGTGCCAGCTCACCACCACAGGGGTGGTGGACTGAAGCTTTCTTT; cdr3_aa: CASSPPQGWWTEAFF; v_call: TRBV18; cdr3_length: 15; clone_size: -; j_call: TRBJ1-1; d_call: TRBD1
cdr3_nt: TGTGCCAGCAGCCAAGCGGTCAGGGCGACTAATGAAAAACTGTTTTTT; cdr3_aa: CASSQAVRATNEKLFF; v_call: TRBV4-2; cdr3_length: 16; clone_size: -; j_call: TRBJ1-4; d_call: -
cdr3_nt: TGTGCCAGCAGAAACTTGGGACAGGGCTTCCACGAGCAGTACTTC; cdr3_aa: CASRNLGQGFHEQYF; v_call: TRBV28; cdr3_length: 15; clone_size: -; j_call: TRBJ2-7; d_call: TRBD1